These T cell receptor beta chains were read from a single sample in a study of blood T cell repertoires in COVID-19. Sequenced by immunoSEQ multiplex PCR; TCRdb stores in-frame clones only, minus some. The sample lists approximately 47,000 clones, approximately 85% occurring once. Sequenced sample: peripheral blood. The receptors come from a woman aged 55-69 years with acute or convalescent COVID-19. CDR3s include the opening cysteine and the closing phenylalanine or tryptophan. Fields, in order: D gene, clone size, J gene, CDR3 length, V gene, CDR3 protein, CDR3 DNA. The D gene is left open where the match is weak. The size of a clone is reported for some rows only, either as once, few or many, or as a class for expanded clones.

D gene: TRBD1
clone size: -
J gene: TRBJ1-1
CDR3 length: 17
V gene: TRBV4-1
CDR3 protein: CASSQTGSTGWGTEAFF
CDR3 DNA: TGCGCCAGCAGCCAAACCGGGTCGACAGGGTGGGGCACTGAAGCTTTCTTT

D gene: -
clone size: -
J gene: TRBJ1-5
CDR3 length: 14
V gene: TRBV19
CDR3 protein: CASGARQAKQPQHF
CDR3 DNA: TGTGCCAGTGGAGCGAGACAGGCCAAGCAGCCCCAGCATTTT

D gene: -
clone size: -
J gene: TRBJ1-1
CDR3 length: 15
V gene: TRBV4-1
CDR3 protein: CASSHRTAMNTEAFF
CDR3 DNA: TGCGCCAGCAGCCACCGGACAGCCATGAACACTGAAGCTTTCTTT

D gene: -
clone size: -
J gene: TRBJ2-6
CDR3 length: 15
V gene: TRBV28
CDR3 protein: CASSETGSGANVLTF
CDR3 DNA: TGTGCCAGCAGTGAGACAGGCTCTGGGGCCAACGTCCTGACTTTC

D gene: -
clone size: -
J gene: TRBJ2-1
CDR3 length: 12
V gene: TRBV7-9
CDR3 protein: CASSPRYNEQFF
CDR3 DNA: TGTGCCAGCAGCCCGCGGTACAATGAGCAGTTCTTC

D gene: TRBD1
clone size: -
J gene: TRBJ2-2
CDR3 length: 18
V gene: TRBV19
CDR3 protein: CASSARPGQGAGTGELFF
CDR3 DNA: TGTGCCAGTAGTGCACGACCCGGACAGGGGGCCGGGACCGGGGAGCTGTTTTTT

D gene: TRBD1
clone size: once
J gene: TRBJ1-1
CDR3 length: 13
V gene: TRBV6-5
CDR3 protein: CASSLTGGTEAFF
CDR3 DNA: TGTGCCAGCAGTCTTACAGGGGGCACTGAAGCTTTCTTT

D gene: TRBD1
clone size: -
J gene: TRBJ2-1
CDR3 length: 13
V gene: TRBV6-1
CDR3 protein: CASSEGPGTGGFF
CDR3 DNA: TGTGCCAGCAGTGAAGGACCCGGGACAGGGGGGTTCTTC

D gene: TRBD1
clone size: -
J gene: TRBJ1-2
CDR3 length: 15
V gene: TRBV19
CDR3 protein: CASSSRTGGHYGYTF
CDR3 DNA: TGTGCCAGTAGTTCACGGACAGGGGGACACTATGGCTACACCTTC

D gene: TRBD1
clone size: -
J gene: TRBJ2-5
CDR3 length: 13
V gene: TRBV4-1
CDR3 protein: CASSRTGEETQYF
CDR3 DNA: TGCGCCAGCAGCCGGACAGGGGAAGAGACCCAGTACTTC

D gene: TRBD1
clone size: -
J gene: TRBJ1-1
CDR3 length: 15
V gene: TRBV3-1/TRBV3-2
CDR3 protein: CASSQTGTAINEAFF
CDR3 DNA: TGTGCCAGCAGCCAAACCGGGACAGCTATTAATGAAGCTTTCTTT

D gene: TRBD2
clone size: -
J gene: TRBJ2-7
CDR3 length: 13
V gene: TRBV29-1
CDR3 protein: CSVQLAGLYEQYF
CDR3 DNA: TGCAGCGTACAACTAGCGGGATTATACGAGCAGTACTTC

D gene: -
clone size: few
J gene: TRBJ1-2
CDR3 length: 14
V gene: TRBV28
CDR3 protein: CASSIPGGYYGYTF
CDR3 DNA: TGTGCCAGCAGTATACCCGGAGGTTACTATGGCTACACCTTC

D gene: TRBD1
clone size: -
J gene: TRBJ1-1
CDR3 length: 14
V gene: TRBV6-4
CDR3 protein: CASRTGTVCTEAFF
CDR3 DNA: TGTGCCAGCAGGACTGGGACAGTGTGTACTGAAGCTTTCTTT

D gene: TRBD2
clone size: -
J gene: TRBJ2-7
CDR3 length: 16
V gene: TRBV6-5
CDR3 protein: CASSSGRVGSLYEQYF
CDR3 DNA: TGTGCCAGCAGTTCGGGGAGGGTGGGCTCCCTTTACGAGCAGTACTTC

D gene: TRBD1
clone size: -
J gene: TRBJ1-2
CDR3 length: 16
V gene: TRBV9
CDR3 protein: CASSELERQGIGGYTF
CDR3 DNA: TGTGCCAGCAGCGAATTAGAGCGACAGGGGATAGGTGGCTACACCTTC

D gene: -
clone size: -
J gene: TRBJ1-2
CDR3 length: 15
V gene: TRBV27
CDR3 protein: CASTPTGSYNYGYTF
CDR3 DNA: TGTGCCAGCACTCCTACGGGATCCTATAACTATGGCTACACCTTC

D gene: TRBD1
clone size: -
J gene: TRBJ1-3
CDR3 length: 17
V gene: TRBV7-9
CDR3 protein: CASSSGGRRPYWNTIYF
CDR3 DNA: TGTGCCAGCAGCTCAGGGGGCAGGAGACCTTATTGGAACACCATATATTTT

D gene: -
clone size: -
J gene: TRBJ2-7
CDR3 length: 12
V gene: TRBV30
CDR3 protein: CAWSVLGYEQYF
CDR3 DNA: TGTGCCTGGAGTGTACTTGGTTACGAGCAGTACTTC

D gene: -
clone size: -
J gene: TRBJ1-2
CDR3 length: 16
V gene: TRBV21-1
CDR3 protein: CASSKRRGAVNYGYTF
CDR3 DNA: TGTGCCAGCAGCAAAAGGCGGGGGGCAGTAAACTATGGCTACACCTTC

D gene: -
clone size: -
J gene: TRBJ1-1
CDR3 length: 14
V gene: TRBV7-9
CDR3 protein: CASSLQTGNTEAFF
CDR3 DNA: TGTGCCAGCAGCCTCCAGACAGGGAACACTGAAGCTTTCTTT

D gene: TRBD1
clone size: -
J gene: TRBJ1-1
CDR3 length: 17
V gene: TRBV6-1
CDR3 protein: CASSVGRDRQANTEAFF
CDR3 DNA: TGTGCCAGCAGTGTTGGTAGGGACAGGCAGGCGAACACTGAAGCTTTCTTT

D gene: -
clone size: few
J gene: TRBJ1-6
CDR3 length: 14
V gene: TRBV19
CDR3 protein: CASSRSGERSPLHF
CDR3 DNA: TGTGCCAGTAGTAGATCCGGGGAGCGCTCACCCCTCCACTTT

D gene: -
clone size: -
J gene: TRBJ1-2
CDR3 length: 16
V gene: TRBV6-6
CDR3 protein: CASSYSGGILNYGYTF
CDR3 DNA: TGTGCCAGCAGTTACTCGGGGGGAATACTTAACTATGGCTACACCTTC

D gene: -
clone size: -
J gene: TRBJ2-7
CDR3 length: 16
V gene: TRBV1
CDR3 protein: CTSSQDQGEKFYEQYF
CDR3 DNA: TGCACCAGCAGCCAAGATCAGGGGGAGAAATTCTACGAGCAGTACTTC

D gene: TRBD2
clone size: -
J gene: TRBJ2-5
CDR3 length: 19
V gene: TRBV9
CDR3 protein: CASSVGDSGGAGSQETQYF
CDR3 DNA: TGTGCCAGCAGCGTAGGGGATAGCGGGGGGGCCGGGTCTCAAGAGACCCAGTACTTC

D gene: -
clone size: few
J gene: TRBJ2-7
CDR3 length: 15
V gene: TRBV6-5
CDR3 protein: CASSSQGITNGEQYF
CDR3 DNA: TGTGCCAGCAGTAGTCAGGGAATTACGAACGGCGAGCAGTACTTC

D gene: -
clone size: -
J gene: TRBJ2-1
CDR3 length: 15
V gene: TRBV7-2
CDR3 protein: CASSHGLGRHNEQFF
CDR3 DNA: TGTGCCAGCAGCCACGGCTTAGGCAGGCACAATGAGCAGTTCTTC

D gene: -
clone size: -
J gene: TRBJ2-2
CDR3 length: 15
V gene: TRBV19
CDR3 protein: CASKLRELGTGELFF
CDR3 DNA: TGTGCCAGTAAATTACGGGAGCTGGGGACCGGGGAGCTGTTTTTT

D gene: -
clone size: -
J gene: TRBJ1-5
CDR3 length: 14
V gene: TRBV19
CDR3 protein: CASRGGRGLQPQHF
CDR3 DNA: TGTGCCAGTAGAGGAGGTCGCGGGTTACAGCCCCAGCATTTT

D gene: -
clone size: -
J gene: TRBJ1-1
CDR3 length: 15
V gene: TRBV10-3
CDR3 protein: CAISERQRMNTEAFF
CDR3 DNA: TGTGCCATCAGTGAACGACAGAGGATGAACACTGAAGCTTTCTTT

D gene: -
clone size: -
J gene: TRBJ1-2
CDR3 length: 13
V gene: TRBV7-9
CDR3 protein: CASSSQVLDGYTF
CDR3 DNA: TGTGCCAGCAGCTCACAGGTTTTGGATGGCTACACCTTC

D gene: -
clone size: -
J gene: TRBJ1-5
CDR3 length: 14
V gene: TRBV6-5
CDR3 protein: CASSYTGMGQPQHF
CDR3 DNA: TGTGCCAGCAGTTACACGGGGATGGGTCAGCCCCAGCATTTT

D gene: -
clone size: -
J gene: TRBJ1-1
CDR3 length: 16
V gene: TRBV5-1
CDR3 protein: CASSLVGGDFPTEAFF
CDR3 DNA: TGCGCCAGCAGCTTGGTAGGGGGAGATTTCCCAACTGAAGCTTTCTTT

D gene: TRBD1
clone size: -
J gene: TRBJ1-1
CDR3 length: 14
V gene: TRBV7-2
CDR3 protein: CASSRGQANTEAFF
CDR3 DNA: TGTGCCAGCAGCAGAGGACAGGCGAACACTGAAGCTTTCTTT

D gene: TRBD2
clone size: -
J gene: TRBJ2-1
CDR3 length: 15
V gene: TRBV10-3
CDR3 protein: CAISERASGDNEQFF
CDR3 DNA: TGTGCCATCAGTGAGCGGGCTAGCGGGGACAATGAGCAGTTCTTC

D gene: TRBD2
clone size: -
J gene: TRBJ2-1
CDR3 length: 16
V gene: TRBV11-2
CDR3 protein: CASSSGLAGSYNEQFF
CDR3 DNA: TGTGCCAGCAGCTCCGGACTAGCGGGCTCCTACAATGAGCAGTTCTTC

D gene: TRBD1
clone size: -
J gene: TRBJ1-2
CDR3 length: 14
V gene: TRBV6-5
CDR3 protein: CASDAGQVNYGYTF
CDR3 DNA: TGTGCCAGCGATGCAGGACAGGTTAACTATGGCTACACCTTC

D gene: TRBD2
clone size: -
J gene: TRBJ2-5
CDR3 length: 19
V gene: TRBV4-1
CDR3 protein: CASSQMWVRWRGGGETQYF
CDR3 DNA: TGCGCCAGCAGCCAAATGTGGGTCAGGTGGCGGGGGGGCGGAGAGACCCAGTACTTC

D gene: TRBD1
clone size: -
J gene: TRBJ1-6
CDR3 length: 15
V gene: TRBV5-4
CDR3 protein: CASSFSQGANSPLHF
CDR3 DNA: TGTGCCAGCAGCTTCTCACAGGGGGCAAATTCACCCCTCCACTTT

D gene: -
clone size: -
J gene: TRBJ2-7
CDR3 length: 14
V gene: TRBV9
CDR3 protein: CASSHVAGSYEQYF
CDR3 DNA: TGTGCCAGCAGCCACGTTGCCGGGAGCTACGAGCAGTACTTC

D gene: TRBD1
clone size: -
J gene: TRBJ1-3
CDR3 length: 16
V gene: TRBV28
CDR3 protein: CASRTDGTASGNTIYF
CDR3 DNA: TGTGCCAGCAGGACTGACGGGACAGCCTCTGGAAACACCATATATTTT

D gene: -
clone size: -
J gene: TRBJ1-4
CDR3 length: 16
V gene: TRBV9
CDR3 protein: CASSVGRRATNEKLFF
CDR3 DNA: TGTGCCAGCAGCGTAGGGCGGAGGGCAACTAATGAAAAACTGTTTTTT

D gene: -
clone size: few
J gene: TRBJ1-5
CDR3 length: 15
V gene: TRBV4-1
CDR3 protein: CASSQNRDGNQPQHF
CDR3 DNA: TGCGCCAGCAGCCAAAACAGGGACGGCAATCAGCCCCAGCATTTT

D gene: TRBD1
clone size: -
J gene: TRBJ1-3
CDR3 length: 15
V gene: TRBV6-4
CDR3 protein: CASGEDRHSGNTIYF
CDR3 DNA: TGTGCCAGCGGGGAGGACAGGCACTCTGGAAACACCATATATTTT

D gene: TRBD1
clone size: -
J gene: TRBJ2-7
CDR3 length: 14
V gene: TRBV7-3
CDR3 protein: CASSLGGQGYEQYF
CDR3 DNA: TGTGCCAGCAGCTTAGGGGGACAGGGCTACGAGCAGTACTTC

D gene: -
clone size: -
J gene: TRBJ2-3
CDR3 length: 13
V gene: TRBV5-1
CDR3 protein: CASSTQGRDTQYF
CDR3 DNA: TGCGCCAGCAGCACACAGGGGAGGGATACGCAGTATTTT